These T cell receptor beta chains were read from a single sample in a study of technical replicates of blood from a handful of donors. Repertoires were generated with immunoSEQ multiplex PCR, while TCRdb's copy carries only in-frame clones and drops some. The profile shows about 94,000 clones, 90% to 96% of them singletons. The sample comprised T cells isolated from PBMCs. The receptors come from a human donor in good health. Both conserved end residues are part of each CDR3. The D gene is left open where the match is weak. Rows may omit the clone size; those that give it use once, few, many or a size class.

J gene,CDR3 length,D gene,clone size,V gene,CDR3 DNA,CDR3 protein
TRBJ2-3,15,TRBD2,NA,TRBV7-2,TGTGCCAGCAGATCTAGCGGGATGGCGACAGATACGCAGTATTTT,CASRSSGMATDTQYF
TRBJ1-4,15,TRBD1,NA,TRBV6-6,TGTGCCAGCAGTTCTCAGACAGGGGCCGTTGAAAAACTGTTTTTT,CASSSQTGAVEKLFF
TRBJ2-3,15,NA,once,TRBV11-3,TGTGCCAGCAGCTTAGGCCTAGCCCGGACAGATACGCAGTATTTT,CASSLGLARTDTQYF
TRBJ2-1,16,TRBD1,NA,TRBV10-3,TGTGCCATCAGGCGTGACAGGGGGAGGTCCTACAATGAGCAGTTCTTC,CAIRRDRGRSYNEQFF
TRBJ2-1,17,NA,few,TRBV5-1,TGCGCCAGCAGCTCAGGGGCTTATAGCGCCCACAGCGGTGAGCAGTTCTTC,CASSSGAYSAHSGEQFF
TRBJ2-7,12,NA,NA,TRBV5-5,TGTGCCAGCAGCTTGGACAGGTACGAGCAGTACTTC,CASSLDRYEQYF
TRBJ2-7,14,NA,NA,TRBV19,TGTGCCAGTATGCCGACAGTTACTTCCTACGAGCAGTACTTC,CASMPTVTSYEQYF
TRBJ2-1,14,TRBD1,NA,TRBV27,TGTGCCAGCAGTCCGGACAGGGGTGTGCATGAGCAGTTCTTC,CASSPDRGVHEQFF
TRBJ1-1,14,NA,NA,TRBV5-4,TGTGCCAGCAGCTTGGGACAGTTAGACACTGAAGCTTTCTTT,CASSLGQLDTEAFF
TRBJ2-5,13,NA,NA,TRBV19,TGTGCCAGTAGTATAGGCGGCCAAGAGACCCAGTACTTC,CASSIGGQETQYF
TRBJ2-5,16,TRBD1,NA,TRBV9,TGTGCCAGCAGCGCTGGACAGGGGCGAGGTGGAGAGACCCAGTACTTC,CASSAGQGRGGETQYF
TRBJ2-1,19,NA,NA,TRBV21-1,TGTGCCAGCAGCAAAGCGAGTCCGACTAGCGGGATTCTTACCGATGAGCAGTTCTTC,CASSKASPTSGILTDEQFF
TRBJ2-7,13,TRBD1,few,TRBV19,TGTGCCAGTAGTAAGGGACAGTACTACGAGCAGTACTTC,CASSKGQYYEQYF
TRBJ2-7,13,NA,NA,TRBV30,TGTGCCTGGAGTGTACGGGGCTCCTACGAGCAGTACTTC,CAWSVRGSYEQYF
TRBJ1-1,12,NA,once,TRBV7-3,TGTGCCAGCAGCTTAGAGAGGACTGAAGCTTTCTTT,CASSLERTEAFF
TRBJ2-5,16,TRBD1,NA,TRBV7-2,TGTGCCAGCAGCTCTAAAAAAGGGACAGGGGGAGAGACCCAGTACTTC,CASSSKKGTGGETQYF
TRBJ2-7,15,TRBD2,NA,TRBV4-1,TGCGCCAGCAGCCAAGATGCTAGCGGGTTTTACGAGCAGTACTTC,CASSQDASGFYEQYF
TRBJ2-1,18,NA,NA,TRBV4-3,TGCGCCAGCAGCCATCTATGGTCAACTAGCCAATCCTACAATGAGCAGTTCTTC,CASSHLWSTSQSYNEQFF
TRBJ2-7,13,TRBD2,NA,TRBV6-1,TGTGCCACCACCGGGACTACACATTACGAGCAGTACTTC,CATTGTTHYEQYF
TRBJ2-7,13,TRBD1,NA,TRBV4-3,TGCGCCAGCAGCCATGGACAGGGATACGAGCAGTACTTC,CASSHGQGYEQYF